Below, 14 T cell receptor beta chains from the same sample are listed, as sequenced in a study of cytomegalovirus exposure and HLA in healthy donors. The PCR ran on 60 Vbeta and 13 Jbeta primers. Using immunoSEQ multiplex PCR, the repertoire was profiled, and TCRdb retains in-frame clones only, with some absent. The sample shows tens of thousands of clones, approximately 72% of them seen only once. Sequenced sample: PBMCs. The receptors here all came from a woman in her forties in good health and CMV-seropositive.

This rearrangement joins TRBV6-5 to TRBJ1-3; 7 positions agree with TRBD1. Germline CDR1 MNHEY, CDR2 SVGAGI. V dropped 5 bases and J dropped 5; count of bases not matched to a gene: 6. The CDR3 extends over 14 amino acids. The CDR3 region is CASSRRTGRNTIYF. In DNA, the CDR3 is TGTGCCAGCAGTCGTCGGACAGGACGAAACACCATATATTTT.

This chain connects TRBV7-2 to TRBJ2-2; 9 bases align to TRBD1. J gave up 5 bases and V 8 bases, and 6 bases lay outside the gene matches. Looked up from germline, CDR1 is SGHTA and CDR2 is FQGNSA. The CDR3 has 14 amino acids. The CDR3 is CASGGTGYTGELFF. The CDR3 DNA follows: TGTGCCAGCGGGGGGACAGGGTATACCGGGGAGCTGTTTTTT.

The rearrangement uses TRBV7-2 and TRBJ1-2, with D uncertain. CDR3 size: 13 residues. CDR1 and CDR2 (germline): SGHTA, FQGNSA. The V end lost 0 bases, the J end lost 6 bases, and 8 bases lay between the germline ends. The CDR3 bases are TGTGCCAGCAGCTTAGCGCCGGGGAATGGCTACACCTTC. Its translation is CASSLAPGNGYTF.

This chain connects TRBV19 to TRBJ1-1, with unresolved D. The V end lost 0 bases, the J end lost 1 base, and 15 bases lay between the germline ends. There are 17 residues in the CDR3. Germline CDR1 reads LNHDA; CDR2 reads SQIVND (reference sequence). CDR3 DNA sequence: TGTGCCAGTAGTATAGATTTGCTCCCGGGTGGGAACACTGAAGCTTTCTTT. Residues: CASSIDLLPGGNTEAFF.

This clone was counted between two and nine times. CDR3 nucleotide sequence: TGTGCCAGCAGCTTAGGACAGGGGTTACACTATGGCTACACCTTC. Translated: CASSLGQGLHYGYTF. The chain joins TRBV13 to TRBJ1-2; 7 bases align to TRBD1. The J segment lost 3 bases and the V segment lost 0 bases, leaving 4 bases of the junction unmatched. This CDR3 has 15 residues. The germline V gene has CDR1 PRHDT and CDR2 FYEKMQ (reference sequence). Using reference TRBV13 and TRBJ1-2 for the parts outside the CDR3, the full variable domain is AAGVIQSPRHLIKEKRETATLKCYPIPRHDTVYWYQQGPGQDPQFLISFYEKMQSDKGSIPDRFSAQQFSDYHSELNMSSLELGDSALYFCASSLGQGLHYGYTFGSGTRLTVV.

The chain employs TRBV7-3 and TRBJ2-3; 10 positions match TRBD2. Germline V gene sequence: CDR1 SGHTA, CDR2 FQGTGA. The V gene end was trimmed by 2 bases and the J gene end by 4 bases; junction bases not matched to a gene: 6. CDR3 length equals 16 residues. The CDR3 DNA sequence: TGTGCCAGCAGCTTAGAGAGCGGGGGGGCTGCAGATACGCAGTATTTT. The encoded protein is CASSLESGGAADTQYF. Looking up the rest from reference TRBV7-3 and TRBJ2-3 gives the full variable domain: GAGVSQTPSNKVTEKGKYVELRCDPISGHTALYWYRQSLGQGPEFLIYFQGTGAADDSGLPNDRFFAVRPEGSVSTLKIQRTERGDSAVYLCASSLESGGAADTQYFGPGTRLTVL.

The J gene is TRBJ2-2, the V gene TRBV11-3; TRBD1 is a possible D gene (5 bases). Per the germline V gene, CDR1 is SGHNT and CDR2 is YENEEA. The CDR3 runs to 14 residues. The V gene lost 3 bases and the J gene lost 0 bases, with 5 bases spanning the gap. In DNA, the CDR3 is TGTGCCAGCAGCTTGACAGCGAACACCGGGGAGCTGTTTTTT. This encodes CASSLTANTGELFF. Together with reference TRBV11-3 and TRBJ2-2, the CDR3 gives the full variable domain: EAGVVQSPRYKIIEKKQPVAFWCNPISGHNTLYWYLQNLGQGPELLIRYENEEAVDDSQLPKDRFSAERLKGVDSTLKIQPAELGDSAVYLCASSLTANTGELFFGEGSRLTVL.

The CDR3 reads CASSLAGRNTEAFF. The CDR3, as DNA: TGTGCCAGCAGTTTAGCGGGGAGGAACACTGAAGCTTTCTTT. V gene TRBV28 combines with J gene TRBJ1-1; no definite D call. This CDR3 has 14 amino acids. In germline, CDR1 is MDHEN, CDR2 SYDVKM. Trimming removed 2 bases at V and 1 base at J, with 8 bases between.

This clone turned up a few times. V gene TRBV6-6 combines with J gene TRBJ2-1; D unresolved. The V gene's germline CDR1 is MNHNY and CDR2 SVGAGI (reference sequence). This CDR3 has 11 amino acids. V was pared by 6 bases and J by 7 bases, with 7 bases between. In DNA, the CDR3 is TGTGCCAGCAGAGCAATGAATGAGCAGTTCTTC. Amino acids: CASRAMNEQFF.

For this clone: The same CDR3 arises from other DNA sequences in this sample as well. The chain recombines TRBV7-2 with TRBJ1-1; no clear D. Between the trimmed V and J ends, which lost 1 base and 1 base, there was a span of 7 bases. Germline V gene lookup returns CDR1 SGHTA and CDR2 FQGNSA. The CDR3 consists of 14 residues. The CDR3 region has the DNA TGTGCCAGCAGCTTAGTTTATAGGAACACTGAAGCTTTCTTT. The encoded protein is CASSLVYRNTEAFF. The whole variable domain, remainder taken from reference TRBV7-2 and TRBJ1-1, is GAGVSQSPSNKVTEKGKDVELRCDPISGHTALYWYRQSLGQGLEFLIYFQGNSAPDKSGLPSDRFSAERTGGSVSTLTIQRTQQEDSAVYLCASSLVYRNTEAFFGQGTRLTVV.

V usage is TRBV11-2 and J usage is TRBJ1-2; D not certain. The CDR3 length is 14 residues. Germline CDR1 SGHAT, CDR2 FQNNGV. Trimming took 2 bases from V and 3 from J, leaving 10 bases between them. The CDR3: CASSLSFGDYGYTF. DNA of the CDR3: TGTGCCAGCAGCTTAAGTTTCGGTGACTATGGCTACACCTTC.

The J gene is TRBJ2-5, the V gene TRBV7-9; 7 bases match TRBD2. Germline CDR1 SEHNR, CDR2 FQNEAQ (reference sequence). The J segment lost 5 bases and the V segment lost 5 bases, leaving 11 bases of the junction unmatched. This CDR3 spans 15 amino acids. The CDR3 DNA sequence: TGTGCCAGCAGCCCCCCGGGTGTGCGGGGGGAGACCCAGTACTTC. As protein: CASSPPGVRGETQYF.

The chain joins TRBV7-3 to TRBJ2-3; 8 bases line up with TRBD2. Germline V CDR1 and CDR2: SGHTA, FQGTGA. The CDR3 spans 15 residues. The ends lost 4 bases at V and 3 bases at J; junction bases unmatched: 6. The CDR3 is CASSWGGGPTDTQYF. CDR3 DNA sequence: TGTGCCAGCAGCTGGGGCGGGGGGCCTACAGATACGCAGTATTTT.

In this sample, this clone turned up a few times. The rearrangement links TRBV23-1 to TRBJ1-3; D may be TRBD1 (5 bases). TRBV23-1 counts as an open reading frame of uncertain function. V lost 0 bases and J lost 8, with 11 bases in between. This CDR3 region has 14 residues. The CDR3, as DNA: TGCGCCAGCAGTCAATCCGCAGGGAGGGACACCATATATTTT. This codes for CASSQSAGRDTIYF.